A single sample gave rise to the 14 T cell receptor beta chains below, sequenced in a study of cytomegalovirus exposure and HLA in healthy donors. PCR amplification relied on 60 Vbeta primers (plus 13 Jbeta primers). Sequencing was performed with immunoSEQ multiplex PCR; in TCRdb, only in-frame clones are kept and a portion is missing. The table includes about 180,000 clones, 84% detected once. The source material was PBMCs. All receptors come from a man aged 30-40 years in good health and CMV-seronegative.

V gene TRBV5-6 combines with J gene TRBJ2-3, with TRBD1 identical over 8 bases. The ends lost 2 bases at V and 4 bases at J; junction bases unmatched: 12. Germline V gene sequence: CDR1 SGHDT, CDR2 YYEEEE. The CDR3 totals 17 residues. CDR3 nucleotides: TGTGCCAGCAGCTTAAGCAGACCAACAGGGGGAGCAGATACGCAGTATTTT. Amino acid sequence: CASSLSRPTGGADTQYF.

In its sample, this clone was seen a few times. V and J are TRBV9 and TRBJ2-5, with 13 bases identical to TRBD2. Germline V lookup: CDR1 SGDLS, CDR2 YYNGEE. The CDR3 consists of 16 residues. Trimming took 4 bases from V and 4 from J; bases not matched to a gene: 7. The DNA for the CDR3 is TGTGCCAGCAGCTACGGACTAGCGGGAGTAGGAGAGACCCAGTACTTC. Its translation is CASSYGLAGVGETQYF.

The gene calls are TRBV6-4 and TRBJ2-6; 12 nucleotides match TRBD2. Germline values: CDR1 MRHNA, CDR2 SNTAGT. CDR3 length: 17 amino acids. The V segment lost 3 bases and the J segment 0 bases; nucleotides outside the gene matches: 0. The CDR3 loop is CASSETSGGSGANVLTF. DNA for the CDR3: TGTGCCAGCAGTGAGACTAGCGGGGGCTCTGGGGCCAACGTCCTGACTTTC.

The chain links TRBV7-6 to TRBJ1-2, with D maybe TRBD1 (6 bases). Between the trimmed V and J ends, which lost 1 base and 5 bases, there was a span of 11 bases. The germline CDR1 and CDR2 sequences are SGHVS and FNYEAQ. The CDR3 is made up of 14 amino acids. The DNA of the CDR3 is TGTGCCAGCAGCTTAGATTGGCAGGGGTATGGCTACACCTTC. Amino acids: CASSLDWQGYGYTF.

The chain recombines TRBV2 with TRBJ2-1; 14 bases align to TRBD2. The CDR3 has 15 residues. The V gene's germline CDR1 is SNHLY and CDR2 FYNNEI. V was pared by 3 bases and J by 10 bases, with 5 bases of the junction left unmatched. This CDR3 is CASSETSGGAVEQFF. CDR3 DNA sequence: TGTGCCAGCAGTGAGACTAGCGGGGGGGCCGTCGAGCAGTTCTTC.

This clone is a singleton in its sample. This chain connects TRBV7-2 to TRBJ1-1; D ambiguous. Trimming removed 3 bases at V and 1 base at J, with 6 bases between. The CDR3 has 13 residues. CDR1 is SGHTA and CDR2 is FQGNSA in the germline V gene. The CDR3 sequence: CASSFQKNTEAFF. CDR3 nucleotides: TGTGCCAGCAGCTTTCAAAAGAACACTGAAGCTTTCTTT.

The V and J genes are TRBV9 and TRBJ1-2; 7 nucleotides agree with TRBD1. The length of the CDR3 is 15 residues. Germline CDR1 reads SGDLS; CDR2 reads YYNGEE. V shed 0 bases and J 4 bases; nucleotides not matched to a gene: 6. In DNA form, the CDR3 reads TGTGCCAGCAGCGTAGCCGAGGGACAGAGCTATGGCTACACCTTC. It specifies CASSVAEGQSYGYTF.

The gene calls are TRBV6-5 and TRBJ2-1; TRBD2 agrees at 14 bases. Germline assignment: CDR1 MNHEY and CDR2 SVGAGI. After removal of 2 bases from V and 10 bases from J, the junction contained 7 bases not matched to a gene. CDR3 size: 16 residues. CDR3 coding DNA: TGTGCCAGCAGTTACATGACTAGCGGGAGGGCCCGGGAGCAGTTCTTC. Residues: CASSYMTSGRAREQFF.

The chain has TRBV14 and TRBJ2-7; 8 nucleotides match TRBD1. The CDR3 has 14 residues. V lost 2 bases, J lost 1 base, and 1 base stayed unmatched. Germline lookup yields CDR1 SGHDN and CDR2 FVKESK. CDR3 region: CASSQWDRSYEQYF. DNA of the CDR3: TGTGCCAGCAGCCAATGGGACAGGTCCTACGAGCAGTACTTC.

The gene calls are TRBV7-9 and TRBJ2-3; 10 bases align to TRBD2. With 4 bases clipped from V and 0 bases from J, the junction kept 10 bases outside the gene matches. Germline CDR1 is SEHNR and CDR2 is FQNEAQ (reference sequence). The CDR3 covers 18 residues. CDR3 in amino acids: CASSSGSGRKSSTDTQYF. CDR3 coding DNA: TGTGCCAGCAGCTCGGGTAGCGGGAGGAAGTCGAGCACAGATACGCAGTATTTT.

The chain carries TRBV5-6 and TRBJ2-3; TRBD2 is a possible D gene (5 bases). Germline V gene sequence: CDR1 SGHDT, CDR2 YYEEEE. The V gene lost 0 bases and the J gene lost 2 bases, with 16 bases spanning the gap. The length of the CDR3 is 17 residues. CDR3 sequence (DNA): TGTGCCAGCAGCTTGGTCCCGAGCGAGGGATTCACAGATACGCAGTATTTT. Translating it yields CASSLVPSEGFTDTQYF.

The chain is built from TRBV27 and TRBJ1-4; perhaps TRBD1 as D (6 bases). Germline V gene lookup returns CDR1 MNHEY and CDR2 SMNVEV (reference sequence). The CDR3 is made up of 16 amino acids. Trimming shortened V by 6 bases and J by 0 bases, and 14 bases separated the two germline ends. CDR3 nucleotide sequence: TGTGCCAGCAGCCCGGACAGTTATGCAACTAATGAAAAACTGTTTTTT. Its protein is CASSPDSYATNEKLFF.

This rearrangement joins TRBV7-9 to TRBJ2-3; 7 nucleotides match TRBD2. After removal of 3 bases from V and 0 bases from J, the junction contained 6 bases not matched to a gene. This CDR3 has 16 amino acids. Germline loops: CDR1 SEHNR, CDR2 FQNEAQ (reference sequence). CDR3 sequence reads: CASSLRPGLSTDTQYF. The CDR3 region has the DNA TGTGCCAGCAGCTTGCGGCCGGGACTAAGCACAGATACGCAGTATTTT.

The V call is TRBV9, the J call TRBJ2-1; 8 bases fit TRBD2. Germline trimming cut 4 bases from V and 0 bases from J; bases unmatched to any gene: 3. The V gene's germline CDR1 is SGDLS and CDR2 YYNGEE. The CDR3 has 15 amino acids. The CDR3 protein is CASSYTSGSYNEQFF. CDR3 in DNA: TGTGCCAGCAGCTATACTAGCGGCTCCTACAATGAGCAGTTCTTC.